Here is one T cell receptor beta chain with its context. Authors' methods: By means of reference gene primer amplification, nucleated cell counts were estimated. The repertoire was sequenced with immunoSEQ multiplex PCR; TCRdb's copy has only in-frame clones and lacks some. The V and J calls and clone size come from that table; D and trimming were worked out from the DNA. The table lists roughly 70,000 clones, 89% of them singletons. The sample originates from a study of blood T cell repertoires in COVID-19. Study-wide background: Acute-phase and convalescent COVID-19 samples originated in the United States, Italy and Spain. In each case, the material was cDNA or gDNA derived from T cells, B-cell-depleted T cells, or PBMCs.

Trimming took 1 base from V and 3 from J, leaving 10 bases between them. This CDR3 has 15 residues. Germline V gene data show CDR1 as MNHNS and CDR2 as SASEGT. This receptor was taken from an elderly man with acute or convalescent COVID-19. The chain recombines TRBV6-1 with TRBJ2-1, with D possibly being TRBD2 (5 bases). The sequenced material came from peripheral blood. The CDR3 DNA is TGTGCCAGCAGTGAAGTCCGGGGATTCTACAATGAGCAGTTCTTC. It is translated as CASSEVRGFYNEQFF.